This TCR beta chain originates from a study of blood T cells in healthy people across ages. A J-beta primer mix and a sample-barcoded 5' primer were used in a second PCR of roughly 7 to 12 cycles. TCRdb itself ran the 5' RACE reads through MiXCR, one entry per CDR3 protein. The sample shows about 1,500,000 distinct CDR3 sequences, roughly 45% of them seen only once. The V segment lost 7 bases and the J segment 4 bases; nucleotides outside the gene matches: 7. The CDR3 spans 13 residues. Germline V CDR1 and CDR2: SGHDT, YYEEEE. In this sample, this clonotype turned up a few times. Its antigen is unidentified. Findings of the study overall: Estimated diversity that came from one million T cells was considered an underestimate. Both naive CD4+ cell counts and diversity were greater in long-lived donors than in aged donors.

The clonotype originates from a woman between 18 and 29 years old in good health. Sequenced sample: blood. The chain recombines TRBV5-6 with TRBJ2-7; TRBD2 matches 8 bases. This chain's CDR3 is CASASGGSYEQYF. The CDR3, as DNA: TGTGCCAGCGCCTCGGGGGGGAGTTACGAGCAGTACTTC.